The 10 T cell receptor beta chains presented below share a single source sample, sequenced in a study of shared clonotypes between healthy human individuals. Assay: immunoSEQ multiplex PCR; the TCRdb copy retains only in-frame clones and omits some. The sample has some 1.5 million clones, around 97% seen once; the top ten hold approximately 1.2%. Material: naive CD4+ T cells sorted from blood. As to subset: CD45RA+ positively selected. These receptor sequences come from a man in his thirties or forties in good health.

This clone was observed a single time. V and J are TRBV9 and TRBJ2-7, with D perhaps given as TRBD1 or TRBD2 (5 bases each). Trimming cost V 3 bases and J 3 bases, with 16 bases left between them. CDR3 length equals 15 residues. Germline CDR1 reads SGDLS; CDR2 reads YYNGEE. In nucleotides, the CDR3 is TGTGCCAGCAGCGCCCGGGGCCCCTGGGACTACGAGCAGTACTTC. It is translated as CASSARGPWDYEQYF.

The chain combines TRBV29-1 with TRBJ2-7; D remains ambiguous. Germline CDR1 and CDR2: SQVTM and ANQGSEA. The V end lost 4 bases, the J end lost 3 bases, and 7 bases lay between the germline ends. The CDR3 runs 11 residues. In DNA form, the CDR3 reads TGCAGCGTTGGACCCTACTACGAGCAGTACTTC. Translating it yields CSVGPYYEQYF.

This clone was counted a few times. The chain employs TRBV21-1 and TRBJ1-2. TRBV21-1 is annotated as a pseudogene. The CDR3 is made up of 15 amino acids. DNA for the CDR3: TGTGCCAGCAGCAAAGTGGTGGGGAGGGGGCATGGCTACACCTTC. Translating gives CASSKVVGRGHGYTF.

The chain recombines TRBV6-5 with TRBJ2-7, with 9 nucleotides matching TRBD2. Germline CDR1 is MNHEY and CDR2 is SVGAGI. This CDR3 has 14 residues. With V trimmed by 5 bases and J by 2 bases, 4 bases remained unmatched. For the CDR3, the DNA is TGTGCCAGCAGTAGGGGACTAGCTACCTACGAGCAGTACTTC. Its translation: CASSRGLATYEQYF.

The chain combines TRBV6-5 with TRBJ1-1, with D unresolved. Germline V CDR1 and CDR2: MNHEY, SVGAGI. V was pared by 2 bases and J by 4 bases, with 14 bases between. The CDR3 loop spans 15 amino acids. The CDR3 is CASSYGRRMGTEAFF. CDR3 coding DNA: TGTGCCAGCAGTTACGGGCGCAGGATGGGCACTGAAGCTTTCTTT.

The chain combines TRBV7-2 with TRBJ2-3; the D gene is possibly TRBD2 (5 bases). This CDR3 has 14 amino acids. The V end was cut by 4 bases, the J end by 6 bases, with 14 bases between. Per germline, CDR1 SGHTA and CDR2 FQGNSA. Written as DNA, the CDR3 is TGTGCCAGCAGCTCGGCTCTAGCATCTGATACGCAGTATTTT. This gives the protein CASSSALASDTQYF.

The chain employs TRBV15 and TRBJ2-7; 9 bases align to TRBD2. V was pared by 1 base and J by 2 bases, with 3 bases of the junction left unmatched. This CDR3 contains 15 residues. Germline V gene sequence: CDR1 LNHNV, CDR2 YYDKDF (reference sequence). CDR3 protein: CATSRGGRGTYEQYF. DNA of the CDR3: TGTGCCACCAGCAGAGGCGGGAGGGGGACCTACGAGCAGTACTTC.

With respect to this clone: In the same sample, other DNA sequences code for this CDR3. The genes are TRBV7-2 and TRBJ2-5; tentative D call: TRBD1 (5 bases). The ends were cut back, 2 bases at V and 0 bases at J, with 7 bases in the middle. CDR1 is SGHTA and CDR2 is FQGNSA in the germline V gene. This CDR3 has 14 residues. The CDR3 nucleotides read TGTGCCAGCAGCTTAACCAGGGACCAAGAGACCCAGTACTTC. Translating it yields CASSLTRDQETQYF.

This chain connects TRBV18 to TRBJ1-5; 9 bases align to TRBD1. Germline CDR1 KGHSH, CDR2 LQKENI. The CDR3 runs 19 residues. V dropped 6 bases and J dropped 2; count of bases not matched to a gene: 17. CDR3 DNA: TGTGCCAGCTCGCTCTTCCGAAGGGACAGGGACGGGGGCAATCAGCCCCAGCATTTT. This encodes CASSLFRRDRDGGNQPQHF.

The rearrangement joins TRBV2 to TRBJ2-5, with D unresolved. The CDR3 covers 11 residues. Germline V gene sequence: CDR1 SNHLY, CDR2 FYNNEI. The V gene lost 5 bases and the J gene lost 4 bases, with 5 bases spanning the gap. CDR3 nucleotide sequence: TGTGCCAGCAGTCAATCAGAGACCCAGTACTTC. It translates to CASSQSETQYF.